This paragraph covers one TCR beta chain sequence. Its antigen specificity is not known. No much larger clone is present one base from it, and per-base qualities are unavailable. This sample was taken from a study of blood T cells in healthy people across ages (dated by TCRdb to the mid-2010s). Concerning the study at large: In model experiments, template switching captured about one uniquely barcoded TCR beta cDNA molecule for every two T cells. The study analyzed two additional independent replicas of 1 million unique cDNA reads from the same blood draw for two donors, one aged 18 to 30 and one aged 80 or older. To track age-related changes in TCR beta repertoire diversity, the study relied on deep sequencing normalized with unique cDNA molecular identifiers. The donors were split into four age groups: young (average around 15 years), middle-aged (39), aged (approximately 59) and long-lived (about 74). Donors of different ages were randomly distributed across sequencing lanes to avoid experimental bias.

Libraries were made using 5' RACE. Sequenced on an Illumina HiSeq 2500. A second PCR of about 6 to 11 cycles was run with a J-beta primer mix and a sample-barcoded 5' primer. Each TCR beta cDNA molecule received a unique molecular identifier from a template-switch 5' adaptor carrying 12 random nucleotides. Each sample yielded at least 2.5 million CDR3-containing paired-end reads. All of the RNA was converted into first-strand cDNA using the Mint cDNA synthesis kit, with a TRBC-specific oligonucleotide serving as the primer. Following uracil-DNA glycosylase treatment, all cDNA underwent a first 18-cycle PCR with the universal primers M1SS and BC2_uni_R. For the original study's pipeline: Each sample was normalized by randomly selecting 1 million high-quality reads, each carrying a distinct molecular identifier. Reads sharing molecular identifiers were discarded rather than binned into consensus sequences. CDR3 identification, clonotype clustering and error correction used MiTCR with a Q25 quality threshold and the strictest error-elimination algorithm. Lower-bound total TCR beta diversity was estimated with a nonparametric unseen species model using Euler transformation. The public reads were quality trimmed at Q25 with fastp and then assembled into clones with MiXCR by TCRdb, keeping productive beta chains. Under each unique CDR3 protein, matching rows form one entry showing the most common genes and DNA. TCRdb, not the original authors, processed these V and J calls. Present in this sample are roughly 2 million distinct CDR3 sequences, 49% of which were seen just once. About 2.1% of the sample rests with the top ten.

Here is what the overall study found, with its caveats: Compared with the aged group, the long-lived group had more naive CD4+ T cells, fewer expanded clones and increased TCR diversity, suggesting age selection. The CMV infection status of donors was not known, potentially confounding age-related changes in expanded clonotypes. As age increased, observed TCR beta diversity per million T cells dropped in a roughly linear way, and a significant reduction was already evident by age about 40. Estimates of total diversity from one million sequenced T cells were regarded as lower bounds and underestimates. There was a strong correlation between observed TCR beta diversity and the percentage of naive T cells measured by flow cytometry. Since profiling was done on bulk unsorted PBMCs, naive and antigen-experienced compartments could not be conclusively compared.

The CDR3, cysteine through phenylalanine, is 17 amino acids long. Only CDR3 DNA remains: 51 bases, in frame from the first base. The CDR1 and CDR2 encoded by the germline V gene are LGHNA and YSLEER. The germline ends are 15 bases apart after V is trimmed by 3 bases and J by 0 bases. Donors were a few dozen systemically healthy Caucasian individuals from Russia aged roughly 6 to 90 years. Around 10 milliliters of peripheral blood were drawn from each donor into EDTA-treated Vacutainer tubes. Ficoll-Paque density-gradient centrifugation was used to isolate PBMCs, with at least 6.5 million per sample. Trizol reagent was used to extract total RNA from the PBMCs, yielding at least 5.5 micrograms per sample. For every donor, flow cytometry on a PBMC aliquot measured the percentage of naive CD45RAhigh/CD27high T cells.

The rearrangement joined TRBV4-3 to TRBJ2-1, with a weak D call of TRBD2 (5 bases match). The sequencing sample was made of blood. The source of this sequence is a woman between 35 and 50 years old in good health. The bases are TGCGCCAGCAGCCACACCCCGGACGGGGTCTCCTACAATGAGCAGTTCTTC. This yields the protein CASSHTPDGVSYNEQFF.